These T cell receptor beta chains were read from a single sample in a study of shared clonotypes between healthy human individuals. The data were produced by immunoSEQ multiplex PCR, yet TCRdb's version contains in-frame clones alone and is incomplete. The data show some 2.3 million clones, with approximately 95% seen just once and 0.39% held by the top ten. Sequencing was done on a sample of naive CD4+ T cells from PBMCs. Every receptor here comes from a man aged 18 to 30 in good health. Some clones in this sample may be carry-over from other donors' samples. The CDR3 runs from the conserved cysteine through the conserved F or W. Each record gives: clone size, J gene, D gene, V gene, CDR3 DNA, CDR3 protein. A D gene is named only where the DNA matches it firmly. Size values are once, few and many counts, or a class for expanded clones, and some rows have none.

clone_size: .; j_call: TRBJ1-4; d_call: TRBD1; v_call: TRBV2; cdr3_nt: TGTGCCAGCAGTTTCCCGCCAACCGGGACAGGGGTCTGGAAACTGTTTTTT; cdr3_aa: CASSFPPTGTGVWKLFF
clone_size: .; j_call: TRBJ2-2; d_call: TRBD1; v_call: TRBV7-3; cdr3_nt: TGTGCCAGCAGCTCGCCGGGACAGGGGATCGGGGAGCTGTTTTTT; cdr3_aa: CASSSPGQGIGELFF
clone_size: .; j_call: TRBJ2-1; d_call: .; v_call: TRBV14; cdr3_nt: TGTGCCAGCAGCCAGGTTCGGGAGCTCCCCTACAATGAGCAGTTCTTC; cdr3_aa: CASSQVRELPYNEQFF
clone_size: .; j_call: TRBJ2-7; d_call: TRBD2; v_call: TRBV5-1; cdr3_nt: TGCGCCAGCAACACCGGGACTAGCGGCTACGAGCAGTACTTC; cdr3_aa: CASNTGTSGYEQYF
clone_size: .; j_call: TRBJ2-7; d_call: .; v_call: TRBV5-4; cdr3_nt: TGTGCCAGCAGCTCCCCGGGGCTGGCCTCCTACGAGCAGTACTTC; cdr3_aa: CASSSPGLASYEQYF
clone_size: .; j_call: TRBJ1-1; d_call: .; v_call: TRBV11-2; cdr3_nt: TGTGCCAGCAGCATGCCGTCCCGATGGACAGTTGAAGCTTTCTTT; cdr3_aa: CASSMPSRWTVEAFF
clone_size: .; j_call: TRBJ2-7; d_call: .; v_call: TRBV5-5; cdr3_nt: TGTGCCAGCAGCTTGGCCGCTAGGGGCTACGAGCAGTACTTC; cdr3_aa: CASSLAARGYEQYF
clone_size: .; j_call: TRBJ2-2; d_call: .; v_call: TRBV29-1; cdr3_nt: TGCAGCGTTGTGCGGAGCGGGGAGCTGTTTTTT; cdr3_aa: CSVVRSGELFF
clone_size: .; j_call: TRBJ2-7; d_call: TRBD2; v_call: TRBV2; cdr3_nt: TGTGCCAGCAGTGGTCCGACTAGCGCCAATTATGAGGAGCAGTACTTC; cdr3_aa: CASSGPTSANYEEQYF
clone_size: .; j_call: TRBJ1-1; d_call: TRBD1; v_call: TRBV27; cdr3_nt: TGTGCCAGCAGACTATACACAGGGGGGCGCACTGAAGCTTTCTTT; cdr3_aa: CASRLYTGGRTEAFF
clone_size: .; j_call: TRBJ1-4; d_call: .; v_call: TRBV2; cdr3_nt: TGTGCCAGCAGTGATAGGACGGCTGAAAAACTGTTTTTT; cdr3_aa: CASSDRTAEKLFF
clone_size: .; j_call: TRBJ1-1; d_call: .; v_call: TRBV19; cdr3_nt: TGTGCCAGTAGTATGGTTCGGAACACTGAAGCTTTCTTT; cdr3_aa: CASSMVRNTEAFF
clone_size: .; j_call: TRBJ2-2; d_call: TRBD2; v_call: TRBV5-1; cdr3_nt: TGCGCCAGCAGACTTAGCGGGAGCGGCACCGGGGAGCTGTTTTTT; cdr3_aa: CASRLSGSGTGELFF
clone_size: once; j_call: TRBJ2-1; d_call: TRBD2; v_call: TRBV7-9; cdr3_nt: TGTGCCGGGACTAGCGGGAGCAATGAGCAGTTCTTC; cdr3_aa: CAGTSGSNEQFF
clone_size: .; j_call: TRBJ2-2; d_call: .; v_call: TRBV7-2; cdr3_nt: TGTGCCAGCAGCCTTCTGGTGGGGCCCGGGGAGCTGTTTTTT; cdr3_aa: CASSLLVGPGELFF
clone_size: .; j_call: TRBJ2-7; d_call: .; v_call: TRBV5-1; cdr3_nt: TGCGCCAGCAGCTACAACTACGAGCAGTACTTC; cdr3_aa: CASSYNYEQYF
clone_size: once; j_call: TRBJ2-1; d_call: .; v_call: TRBV4-1; cdr3_nt: TGCGCCAGCAGGGCCGCTTCCTACAATGAGCAGTTCTTC; cdr3_aa: CASRAASYNEQFF
clone_size: .; j_call: TRBJ1-2; d_call: .; v_call: TRBV5-1; cdr3_nt: TGCGCCAGCAGCTTGGCGGCAGAACCTTGGGGAGGCTACACCTTC; cdr3_aa: CASSLAAEPWGGYTF
clone_size: .; j_call: TRBJ2-2; d_call: TRBD2; v_call: TRBV28; cdr3_nt: TGTGCCACCTCAGTTGTGGTCCTAGCGGGAGGTCCCGGGGAGCTGTTTTTT; cdr3_aa: CATSVVVLAGGPGELFF
clone_size: .; j_call: TRBJ2-7; d_call: .; v_call: TRBV7-2; cdr3_nt: TGTGCCAGCAGCCTCAGGCGGCCGGGTTACGAGCAGTACTTC; cdr3_aa: CASSLRRPGYEQYF
clone_size: .; j_call: TRBJ1-2; d_call: .; v_call: TRBV11-2; cdr3_nt: TGTGCCAGCAGCCAAAGTCAGGGGCAAGATGGCTACACCTTC; cdr3_aa: CASSQSQGQDGYTF
clone_size: .; j_call: TRBJ1-2; d_call: TRBD1; v_call: TRBV6-1; cdr3_nt: TGTGCCAGCAGTGCCGACTCCGGGACAGGGGGCTTTGGCTACACCTTC; cdr3_aa: CASSADSGTGGFGYTF
clone_size: .; j_call: TRBJ1-2; d_call: .; v_call: TRBV6-6; cdr3_nt: TGTGCCAGCAGTTACTCAGGTTTAGGCTACACCTTC; cdr3_aa: CASSYSGLGYTF
clone_size: once; j_call: TRBJ2-1; d_call: TRBD2; v_call: TRBV19; cdr3_nt: TGTGCCAGTAGTAAACTAGCGGGAGTTGCCAATGAGCAGTTCTTC; cdr3_aa: CASSKLAGVANEQFF
clone_size: .; j_call: TRBJ2-1; d_call: .; v_call: TRBV14; cdr3_nt: TGTGCCAGCAGCCAACTGAAGGGCGGGCCCTACAATGAGCAGTTCTTC; cdr3_aa: CASSQLKGGPYNEQFF
clone_size: .; j_call: TRBJ2-6; d_call: .; v_call: TRBV9; cdr3_nt: TGTGCCAGCAGCGGTGGAGGGGGTAAAGGGGCCAACGTCCTGACTTTC; cdr3_aa: CASSGGGGKGANVLTF
clone_size: .; j_call: TRBJ2-2; d_call: TRBD1; v_call: TRBV5-1; cdr3_nt: TGCGCCAGCAGCCCTGGGACAGGCACCGGGGAGCTGTTTTTT; cdr3_aa: CASSPGTGTGELFF
clone_size: .; j_call: TRBJ2-1; d_call: .; v_call: TRBV30; cdr3_nt: TGTGCCTGGAAGGGGGTATTGGCGGTCAACTACAATGAGCAGTTCTTC; cdr3_aa: CAWKGVLAVNYNEQFF
clone_size: .; j_call: TRBJ2-6; d_call: .; v_call: TRBV6-6; cdr3_nt: TGTGCCAGCCTCCAAGTCCCTCCTGGGGCCAACGTCCTGACTTTC; cdr3_aa: CASLQVPPGANVLTF
clone_size: .; j_call: TRBJ2-7; d_call: .; v_call: TRBV28; cdr3_nt: TGTGCCAGCAGTTTTACACTGGTCAGTCTGACTTACGAGCAGTACTTC; cdr3_aa: CASSFTLVSLTYEQYF
clone_size: few; j_call: TRBJ1-2; d_call: .; v_call: TRBV5-1; cdr3_nt: TGCGCCAGCAGCGGGGACGGAAACTATGGCTACACCTTC; cdr3_aa: CASSGDGNYGYTF
clone_size: .; j_call: TRBJ2-1; d_call: .; v_call: TRBV5-1; cdr3_nt: TGCGCCAGCAGCTTGGCCCACGGCCCGCCCGGGGGCAATGAGCAGTTCTTC; cdr3_aa: CASSLAHGPPGGNEQFF
clone_size: .; j_call: TRBJ1-2; d_call: TRBD1; v_call: TRBV15; cdr3_nt: TGTGCCACCAGCGCGCAAGATCCCGCGGGACAGCACTATGGCTACACCTTC; cdr3_aa: CATSAQDPAGQHYGYTF
clone_size: once; j_call: TRBJ2-2; d_call: .; v_call: TRBV5-1; cdr3_nt: TGCGCCAGCAGCTTTATCACGGGGGCCAACACCGGGGAGCTGTTTTTT; cdr3_aa: CASSFITGANTGELFF
clone_size: .; j_call: TRBJ1-3; d_call: .; v_call: TRBV5-4; cdr3_nt: TGTGCCAGCAGCGTGGACAGACTCTCTGGAAACACCATATATTTT; cdr3_aa: CASSVDRLSGNTIYF
clone_size: .; j_call: TRBJ2-1; d_call: TRBD1; v_call: TRBV7-3; cdr3_nt: TGTGCCAGCAGCTTGAGAGCCGGGACAGGGGCCTACAATGAGCAGTTCTTC; cdr3_aa: CASSLRAGTGAYNEQFF
clone_size: .; j_call: TRBJ2-1; d_call: .; v_call: TRBV18; cdr3_nt: TGTGCCAGCTCAGTTCAAAGACCGGACGTCGTGAACAATGAGCAGTTCTTC; cdr3_aa: CASSVQRPDVVNNEQFF
clone_size: .; j_call: TRBJ1-5; d_call: TRBD1; v_call: TRBV29-1; cdr3_nt: TGCAGCGTCCTCGATAGGCGACAGGGGGCGAATCAGCCCCAGCATTTT; cdr3_aa: CSVLDRRQGANQPQHF
clone_size: .; j_call: TRBJ2-1; d_call: .; v_call: TRBV28; cdr3_nt: TGTGCCAGCAGTTTAGACTTCCGCTCCTACAATGAGCAGTTCTTC; cdr3_aa: CASSLDFRSYNEQFF
clone_size: once; j_call: TRBJ2-7; d_call: TRBD1; v_call: TRBV10-3; cdr3_nt: TGTGCCATCAGTCTCGGACAGGTGCCCTACGAGCAGTACTTC; cdr3_aa: CAISLGQVPYEQYF
clone_size: .; j_call: TRBJ2-7; d_call: .; v_call: TRBV18; cdr3_nt: TGTGCCAGCTCACCACTGGACAGCAGCTACGAGCAGTACTTC; cdr3_aa: CASSPLDSSYEQYF
clone_size: .; j_call: TRBJ2-7; d_call: TRBD1; v_call: TRBV2; cdr3_nt: TGTGCCAGCAGCGCGGGACAGGGTTGGTACGAGCAGTACTTC; cdr3_aa: CASSAGQGWYEQYF
clone_size: .; j_call: TRBJ2-7; d_call: TRBD2; v_call: TRBV5-1; cdr3_nt: TGCGCCAGCAGCCCATGGACTAGCGGCAACTACGAGCAGTACTTC; cdr3_aa: CASSPWTSGNYEQYF